These 2 T cell receptor beta chains came from one sample sequenced in a study of cytomegalovirus exposure and HLA in healthy donors. The PCR used 60 Vbeta and 13 Jbeta primers. Sequenced by immunoSEQ multiplex PCR; TCRdb stores in-frame clones only, minus some. This sample has approximately 150,000 clones; over 75% occur once, and the top ten carry about 1.7%. The sequenced sample was PBMCs. The receptors derive from a woman in her twenties or thirties in good health and CMV-seronegative.

The chain is built from TRBV7-2 and TRBJ2-7, with TRBD2 matching 8 bases. The V and J ends lost 2 bases and 1 base, in that order; junction bases with no gene match: 7. The CDR3 is 16 residues long. Looked up from germline, CDR1 is SGHTA and CDR2 is FQGNSA. CDR3 in DNA: TGTGCCAGCAGCTTACGCGGGGGGATCTTGTCCTACGAGCAGTACTTC. It codes for CASSLRGGILSYEQYF.

The chain links TRBV7-2 to TRBJ2-7, with D perhaps matching TRBD2 (6 bases). Per the germline V gene, CDR1 is SGHTA and CDR2 is FQGNSA. This CDR3 region has 14 residues. The ends were cut back, 5 bases at V and 1 base at J, with 12 bases in the middle. The CDR3 DNA reads TGTGCCAGCAGCCCCTCCCGGGGGTCCTACGAGCAGTACTTC. Its protein is CASSPSRGSYEQYF.